In its sample, the clone carrying this TCR beta chain was seen a few times. This specimen comes from a study of blood T cell repertoires in COVID-19. CDR1 KGHSH and CDR2 LQKENI come from the germline V gene. CDR3 length equals 15 residues. Trimming removed 1 base from V and 6 bases from J, with 12 bases in between. The method was immunoSEQ multiplex PCR; TCRdb's version includes in-frame clones alone and lacks a portion of them. The sample consists of fewer than 250,000 clones, around 85% of them appearing once. The sequence came from an older woman with active or convalescent COVID-19. The chain joins TRBV18 to TRBJ1-4; D might be TRBD1 (5 bases). The material sequenced was peripheral blood. DNA for the CDR3: TGTGCCAGCTCACCACTTCAGGACACGCATGAAAAACTGTTTTTT. Translating it yields CASSPLQDTHEKLFF.